Detailed here is one T cell receptor (beta chain). The length of the CDR3 is 13 residues. Germline CDR1 is SGHTA and CDR2 is FQGNSA. V was pared by 5 bases and J by 2 bases, with 9 bases between. In the study's own analysis: Counts of nucleated cells, estimated from reference gene primer amplification, were obtained. TCRdb's copy holds only in-frame clones and misses some; the assay was immunoSEQ multiplex PCR. The V and J calls and clone size are taken from that table; D and trimming were inferred from the DNA. The sample yields 35,000 to 45,000 clones, more than 80% seen once. The data stem from a study of blood T cell repertoires in COVID-19. Across the study: T cells, B-cell-depleted T cells, or PBMCs supplied cDNA or gDNA.

The source of this sequence is a man in his sixties with acute or convalescent COVID-19. The sequenced sample was peripheral blood. The V call is TRBV7-2, the J call TRBJ1-1; D is possibly TRBD1 (5 bases). The CDR3 DNA follows: TGTGCCAGCAGCGTTGACAGTAACACTGAAGCTTTCTTT. Amino acid sequence: CASSVDSNTEAFF.